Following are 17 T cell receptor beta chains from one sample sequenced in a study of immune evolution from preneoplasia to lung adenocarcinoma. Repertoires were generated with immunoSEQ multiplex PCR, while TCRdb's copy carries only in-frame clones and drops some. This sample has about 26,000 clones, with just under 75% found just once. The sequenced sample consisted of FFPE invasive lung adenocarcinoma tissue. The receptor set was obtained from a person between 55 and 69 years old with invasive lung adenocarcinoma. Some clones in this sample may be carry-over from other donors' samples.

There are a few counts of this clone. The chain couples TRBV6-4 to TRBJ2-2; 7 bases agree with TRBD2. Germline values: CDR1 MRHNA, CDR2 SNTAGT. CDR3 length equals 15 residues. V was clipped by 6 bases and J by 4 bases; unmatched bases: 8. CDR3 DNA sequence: TGTGCCAGCAGCCTTGGCGGGAGTGCCACCGGGGAGCTGTTTTTT. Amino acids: CASSLGGSATGELFF.

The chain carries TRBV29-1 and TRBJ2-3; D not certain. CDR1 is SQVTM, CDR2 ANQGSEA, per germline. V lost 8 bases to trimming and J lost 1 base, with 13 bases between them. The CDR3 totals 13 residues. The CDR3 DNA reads TGCAGCCCCGGGCTTGTGGGCACAGATACGCAGTATTTT. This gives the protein CSPGLVGTDTQYF.

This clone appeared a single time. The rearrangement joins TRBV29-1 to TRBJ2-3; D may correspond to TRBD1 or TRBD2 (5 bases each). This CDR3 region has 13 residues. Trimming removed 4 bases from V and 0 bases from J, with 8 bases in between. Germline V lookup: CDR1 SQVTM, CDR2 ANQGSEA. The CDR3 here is CSVGGSSTDTQYF. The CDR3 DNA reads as TGCAGCGTTGGGGGGTCTAGCACAGATACGCAGTATTTT.

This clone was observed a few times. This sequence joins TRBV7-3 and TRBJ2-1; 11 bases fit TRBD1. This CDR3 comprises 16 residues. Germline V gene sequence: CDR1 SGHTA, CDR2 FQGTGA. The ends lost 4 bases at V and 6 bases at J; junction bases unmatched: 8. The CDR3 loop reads CASSSDRDRGGNEQFF. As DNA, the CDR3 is TGTGCCAGCAGCTCCGACCGGGACAGGGGGGGCAATGAGCAGTTCTTC.

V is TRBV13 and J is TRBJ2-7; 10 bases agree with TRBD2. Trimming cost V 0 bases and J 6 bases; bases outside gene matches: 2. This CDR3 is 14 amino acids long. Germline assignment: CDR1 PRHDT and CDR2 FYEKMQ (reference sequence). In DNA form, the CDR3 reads TGTGCCAGCAGCTTAGGGACTAGCGGGCGCGAGCAGTACTTC. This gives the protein CASSLGTSGREQYF.

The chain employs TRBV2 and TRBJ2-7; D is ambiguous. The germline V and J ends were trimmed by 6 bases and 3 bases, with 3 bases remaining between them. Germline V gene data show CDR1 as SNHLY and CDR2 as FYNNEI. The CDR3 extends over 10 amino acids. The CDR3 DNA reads TGTGCCAGCAGAGACTACGAGCAGTACTTC. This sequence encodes CASRDYEQYF.

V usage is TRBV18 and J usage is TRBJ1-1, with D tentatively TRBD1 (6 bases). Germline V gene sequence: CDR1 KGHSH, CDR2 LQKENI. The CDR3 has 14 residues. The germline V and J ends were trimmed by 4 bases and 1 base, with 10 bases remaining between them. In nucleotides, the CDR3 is TGTGCCAGCTCACTAACAGGGAAGAACACTGAAGCTTTCTTT. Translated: CASSLTGKNTEAFF.

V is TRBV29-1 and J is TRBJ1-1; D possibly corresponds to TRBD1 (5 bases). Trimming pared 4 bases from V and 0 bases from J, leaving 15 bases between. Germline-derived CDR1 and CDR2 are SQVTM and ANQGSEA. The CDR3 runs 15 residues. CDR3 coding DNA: TGCAGCGTTGGCAAAACGACAGCAATGAACACTGAAGCTTTCTTT. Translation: CSVGKTTAMNTEAFF.

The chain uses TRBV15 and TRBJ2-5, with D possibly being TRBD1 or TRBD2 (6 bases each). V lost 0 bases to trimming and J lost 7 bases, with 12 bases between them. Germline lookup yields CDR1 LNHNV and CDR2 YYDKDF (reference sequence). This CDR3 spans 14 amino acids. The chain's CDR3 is CATSRDQEGGTQYF. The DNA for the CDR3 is TGTGCCACCAGCAGAGATCAGGAGGGGGGGACCCAGTACTTC.

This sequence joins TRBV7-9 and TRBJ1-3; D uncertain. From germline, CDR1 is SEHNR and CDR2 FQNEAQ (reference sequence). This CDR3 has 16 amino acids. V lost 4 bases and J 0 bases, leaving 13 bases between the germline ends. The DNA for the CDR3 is TGTGCCAGCAGCTCAATCCAGGACTACTCTGGAAACACCATATATTTT. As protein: CASSSIQDYSGNTIYF.

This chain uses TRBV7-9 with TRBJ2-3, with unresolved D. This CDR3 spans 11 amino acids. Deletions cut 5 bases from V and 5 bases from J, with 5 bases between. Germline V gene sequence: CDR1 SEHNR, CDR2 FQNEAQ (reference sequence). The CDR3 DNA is TGTGCCAGCAGCCCTGTAGATACGCAGTATTTT. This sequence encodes CASSPVDTQYF.

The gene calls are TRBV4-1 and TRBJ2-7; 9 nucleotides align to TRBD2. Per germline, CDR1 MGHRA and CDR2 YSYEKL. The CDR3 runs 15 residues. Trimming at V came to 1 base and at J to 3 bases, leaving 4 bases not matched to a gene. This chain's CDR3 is CASSQGTSDIYEQYF. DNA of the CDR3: TGCGCCAGCAGCCAAGGGACTAGCGACATCTACGAGCAGTACTTC.

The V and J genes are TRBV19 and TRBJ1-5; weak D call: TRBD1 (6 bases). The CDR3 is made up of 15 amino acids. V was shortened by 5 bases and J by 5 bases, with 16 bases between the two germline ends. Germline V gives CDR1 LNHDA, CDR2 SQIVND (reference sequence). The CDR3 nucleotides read TGTGCCAGTAGTGTTTCCGGGACAAAACATCAGCCCCAGCATTTT. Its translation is CASSVSGTKHQPQHF.

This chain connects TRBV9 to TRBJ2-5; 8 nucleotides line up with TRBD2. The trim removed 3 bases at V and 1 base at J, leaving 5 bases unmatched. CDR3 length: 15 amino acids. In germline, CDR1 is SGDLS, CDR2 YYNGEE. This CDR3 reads CASSGAGVSQETQYF. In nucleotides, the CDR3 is TGTGCCAGCAGCGGAGCGGGAGTGTCCCAAGAGACCCAGTACTTC.

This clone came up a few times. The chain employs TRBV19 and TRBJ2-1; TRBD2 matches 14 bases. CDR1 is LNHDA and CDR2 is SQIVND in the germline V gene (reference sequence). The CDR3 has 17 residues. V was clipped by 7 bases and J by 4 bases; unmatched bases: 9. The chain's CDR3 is CASTRLAGGPGYNEQFF. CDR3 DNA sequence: TGTGCCAGTACCAGACTAGCGGGAGGGCCTGGGTACAATGAGCAGTTCTTC.

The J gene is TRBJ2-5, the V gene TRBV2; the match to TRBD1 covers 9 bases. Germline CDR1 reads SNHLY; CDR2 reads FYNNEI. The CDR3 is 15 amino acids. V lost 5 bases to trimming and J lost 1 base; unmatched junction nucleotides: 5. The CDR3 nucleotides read TGTGCCAGCAGTCCTAAGACAGGGGGCCAAGAGACCCAGTACTTC. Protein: CASSPKTGGQETQYF. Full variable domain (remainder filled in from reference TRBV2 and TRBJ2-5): EPEVTQTPSHQVTQMGQEVILRCVPISNHLYFYWYRQILGQKVEFLVSFYNNEISEKSEIFDDQFSVERPDGSNFTLKIRSTKLEDSAMYFCASSPKTGGQETQYFGPGTRLLVL.

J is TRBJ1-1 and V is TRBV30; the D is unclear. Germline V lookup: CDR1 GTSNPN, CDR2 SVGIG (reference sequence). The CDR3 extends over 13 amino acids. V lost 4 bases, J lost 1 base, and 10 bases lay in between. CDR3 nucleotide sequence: TGTGCCTGGACAGCAGATTCGAACACTGAAGCTTTCTTT. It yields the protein CAWTADSNTEAFF.